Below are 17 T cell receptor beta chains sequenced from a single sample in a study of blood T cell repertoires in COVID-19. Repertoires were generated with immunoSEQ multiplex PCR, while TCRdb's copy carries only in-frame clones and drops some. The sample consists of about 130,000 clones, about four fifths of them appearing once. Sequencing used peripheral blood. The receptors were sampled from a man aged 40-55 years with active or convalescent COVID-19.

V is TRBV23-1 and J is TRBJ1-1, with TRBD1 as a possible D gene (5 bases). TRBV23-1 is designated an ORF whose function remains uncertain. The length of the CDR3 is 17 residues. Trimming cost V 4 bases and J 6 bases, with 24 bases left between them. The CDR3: CASSPFRGGASEAEAFF. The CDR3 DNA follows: TGCGCCAGCAGTCCCTTTCGGGGAGGGGCCAGCGAGGCTGAAGCTTTCTTT.

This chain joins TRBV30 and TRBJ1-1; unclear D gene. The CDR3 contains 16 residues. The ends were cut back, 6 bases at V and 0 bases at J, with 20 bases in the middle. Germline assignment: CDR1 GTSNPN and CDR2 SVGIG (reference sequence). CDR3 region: CACPARGTAMNTEAFF. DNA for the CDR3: TGTGCCTGCCCTGCTCGGGGTACGGCGATGAACACTGAAGCTTTCTTT.

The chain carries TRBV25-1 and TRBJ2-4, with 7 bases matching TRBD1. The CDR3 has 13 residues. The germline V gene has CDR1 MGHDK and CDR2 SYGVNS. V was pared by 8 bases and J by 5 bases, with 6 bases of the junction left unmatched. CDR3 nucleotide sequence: TGTGCCAGCCGGGAAGGGGGCCAAAACATTCAGTACTTC. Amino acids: CASREGGQNIQYF.

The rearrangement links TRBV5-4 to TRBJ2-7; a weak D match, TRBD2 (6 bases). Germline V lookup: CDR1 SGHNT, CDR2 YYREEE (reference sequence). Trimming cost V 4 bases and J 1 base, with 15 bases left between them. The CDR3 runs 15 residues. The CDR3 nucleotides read TGTGCCAGCAGCCCGGGACTCCGTGAATCCTACGAGCAGTACTTC. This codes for CASSPGLRESYEQYF.

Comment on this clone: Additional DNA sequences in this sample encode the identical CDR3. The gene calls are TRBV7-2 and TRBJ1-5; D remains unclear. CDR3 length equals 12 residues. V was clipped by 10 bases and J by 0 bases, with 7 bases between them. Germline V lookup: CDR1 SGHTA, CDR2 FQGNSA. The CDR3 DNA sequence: TGTGCCATCGGGTCTAGCAATCAGCCCCAGCATTTT. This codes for CAIGSSNQPQHF.

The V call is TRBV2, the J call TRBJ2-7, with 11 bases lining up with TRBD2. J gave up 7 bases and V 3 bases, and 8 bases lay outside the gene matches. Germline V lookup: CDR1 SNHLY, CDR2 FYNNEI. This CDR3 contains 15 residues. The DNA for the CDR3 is TGTGCCAGCAGTGAGAGTAGCGGGGGGGCCAGGGAGCAGTACTTC. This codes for CASSESSGGAREQYF.

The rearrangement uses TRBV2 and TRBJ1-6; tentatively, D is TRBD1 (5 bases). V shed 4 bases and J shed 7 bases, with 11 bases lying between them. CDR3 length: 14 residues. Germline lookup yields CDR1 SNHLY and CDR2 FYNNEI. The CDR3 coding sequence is TGTGCCAGCAGTGCCACACAGGAGAATTCACCCCTCCACTTT. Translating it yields CASSATQENSPLHF.

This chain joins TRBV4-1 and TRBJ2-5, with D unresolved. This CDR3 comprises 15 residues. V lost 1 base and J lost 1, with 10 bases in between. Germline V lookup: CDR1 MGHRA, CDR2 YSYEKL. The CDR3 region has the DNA TGCGCCAGCAGCCAAGCACCAGGCTCCCAAGAGACCCAGTACTTC. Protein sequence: CASSQAPGSQETQYF.

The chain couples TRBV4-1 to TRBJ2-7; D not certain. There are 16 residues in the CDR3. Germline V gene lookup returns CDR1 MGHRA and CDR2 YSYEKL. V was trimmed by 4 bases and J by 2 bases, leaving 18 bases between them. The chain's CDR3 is CASSRQESQATYEQYF. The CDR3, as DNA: TGCGCCAGCAGCCGCCAAGAGAGTCAGGCAACCTACGAGCAGTACTTC.

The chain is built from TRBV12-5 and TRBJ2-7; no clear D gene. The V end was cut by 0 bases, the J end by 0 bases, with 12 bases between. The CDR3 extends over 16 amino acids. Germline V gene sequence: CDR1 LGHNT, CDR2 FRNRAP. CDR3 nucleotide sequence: TGTGCTAGTGGTTTGGTACCGAGGAGTCACTCCTACGAGCAGTACTTC. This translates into CASGLVPRSHSYEQYF.

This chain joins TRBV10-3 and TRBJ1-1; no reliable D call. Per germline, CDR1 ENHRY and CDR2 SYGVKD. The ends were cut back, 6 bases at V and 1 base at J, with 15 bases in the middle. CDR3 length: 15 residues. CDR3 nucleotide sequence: TGTGCCATCAGCGCAGACGGCGGTCGGAACACTGAAGCTTTCTTT. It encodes CAISADGGRNTEAFF.

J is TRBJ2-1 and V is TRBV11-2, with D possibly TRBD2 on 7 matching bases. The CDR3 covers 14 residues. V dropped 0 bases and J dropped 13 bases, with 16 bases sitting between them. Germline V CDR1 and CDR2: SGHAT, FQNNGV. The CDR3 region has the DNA TGTGCCAGCAGCTTAGAGGGGGGGGCTCTAGAACAGTTCTTC. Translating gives CASSLEGGALEQFF. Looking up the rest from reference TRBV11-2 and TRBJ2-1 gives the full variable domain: EAGVAQSPRYKIIEKRQSVAFWCNPISGHATLYWYQQILGQGPKLLIQFQNNGVVDDSQLPKDRFSAERLKGVDSTLKIQPAKLEDSAVYLCASSLEGGALEQFFGPGTRLTVL.

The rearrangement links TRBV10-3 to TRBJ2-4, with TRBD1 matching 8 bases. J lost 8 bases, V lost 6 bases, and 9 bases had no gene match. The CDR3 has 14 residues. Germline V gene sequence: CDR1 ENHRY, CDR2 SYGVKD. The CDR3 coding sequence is TGTGCCATCAGGCCCGCACAGGGGGGAGACATTCAGTACTTC. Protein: CAIRPAQGGDIQYF.

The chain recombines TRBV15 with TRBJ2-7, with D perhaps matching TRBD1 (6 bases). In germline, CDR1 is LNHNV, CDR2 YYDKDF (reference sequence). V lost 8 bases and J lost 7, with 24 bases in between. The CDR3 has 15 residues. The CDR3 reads CATGLAIGVTGEQYF. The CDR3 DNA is TGTGCCACCGGGCTTGCGATCGGGGTAACAGGGGAGCAGTACTTC.

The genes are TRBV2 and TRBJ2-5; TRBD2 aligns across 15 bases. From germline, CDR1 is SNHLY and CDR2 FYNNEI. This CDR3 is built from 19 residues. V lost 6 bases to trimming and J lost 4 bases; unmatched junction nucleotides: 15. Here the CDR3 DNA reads TGTGCCAGCAGGCGGACCCAGGGACTAGCGGGGGGTAGGGGAGAGACCCAGTACTTC. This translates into CASRRTQGLAGGRGETQYF.

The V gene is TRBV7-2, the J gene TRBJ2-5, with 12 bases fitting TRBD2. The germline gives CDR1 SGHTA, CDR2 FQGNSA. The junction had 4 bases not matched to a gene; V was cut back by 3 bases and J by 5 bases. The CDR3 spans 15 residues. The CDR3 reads CASSFGLAGLETQYF. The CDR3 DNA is TGTGCCAGCAGCTTCGGACTAGCGGGGTTGGAGACCCAGTACTTC.

CDR3 amino acids: CASSKHSGNTIYF. In DNA form, the CDR3 reads TGTGCCAGCAGCAAGCACTCTGGAAACACCATATATTTT. V is TRBV6-2 or TRBV6-3 and J is TRBJ1-3; D not resolved. Trimming shortened V by 6 bases and J by 0 bases, and 6 bases separated the two germline ends. CDR1 MNHEY and CDR2 SVGEGT come from the germline V gene. This CDR3 has 13 amino acids.